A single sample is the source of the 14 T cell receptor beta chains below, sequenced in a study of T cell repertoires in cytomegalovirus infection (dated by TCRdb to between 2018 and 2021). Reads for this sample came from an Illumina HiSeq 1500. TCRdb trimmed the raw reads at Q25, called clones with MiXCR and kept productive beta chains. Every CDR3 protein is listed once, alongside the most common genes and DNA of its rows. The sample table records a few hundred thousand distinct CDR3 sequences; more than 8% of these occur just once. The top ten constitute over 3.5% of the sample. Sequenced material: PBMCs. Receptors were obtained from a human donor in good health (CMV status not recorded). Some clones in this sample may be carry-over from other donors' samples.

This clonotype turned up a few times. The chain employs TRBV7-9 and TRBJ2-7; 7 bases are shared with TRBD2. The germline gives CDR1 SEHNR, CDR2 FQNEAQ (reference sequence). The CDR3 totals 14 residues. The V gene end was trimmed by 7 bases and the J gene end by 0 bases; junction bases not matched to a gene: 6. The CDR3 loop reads CASNPSGPSYEQYF. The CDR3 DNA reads TGTGCCAGCAACCCTAGCGGTCCCTCCTACGAGCAGTACTTC.

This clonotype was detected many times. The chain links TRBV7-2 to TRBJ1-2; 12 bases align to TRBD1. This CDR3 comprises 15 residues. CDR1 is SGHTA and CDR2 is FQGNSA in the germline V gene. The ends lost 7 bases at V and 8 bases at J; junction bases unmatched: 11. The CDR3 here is CASKGTGGALTGYTF. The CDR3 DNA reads TGTGCCAGCAAGGGGACAGGGGGCGCTTTAACGGGCTACACCTTC. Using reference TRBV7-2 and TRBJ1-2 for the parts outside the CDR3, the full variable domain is GAGVSQSPSNKVTEKGKDVELRCDPISGHTALYWYRQSLGQGLEFLIYFQGNSAPDKSGLPSDRFSAERTGGSVSTLTIQRTQQEDSAVYLCASKGTGGALTGYTFGSGTRLTVV.

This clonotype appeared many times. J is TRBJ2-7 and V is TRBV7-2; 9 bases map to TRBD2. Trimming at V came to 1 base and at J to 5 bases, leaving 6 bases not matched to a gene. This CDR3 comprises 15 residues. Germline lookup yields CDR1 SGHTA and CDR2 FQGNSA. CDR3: CASSLGSGSIDEQYF. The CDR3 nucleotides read TGTGCCAGCAGCTTAGGTAGCGGGAGTATCGACGAGCAGTACTTC.

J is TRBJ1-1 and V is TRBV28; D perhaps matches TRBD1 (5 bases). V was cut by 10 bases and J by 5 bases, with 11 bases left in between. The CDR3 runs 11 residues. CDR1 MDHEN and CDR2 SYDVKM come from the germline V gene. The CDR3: CATMGPTEAFF. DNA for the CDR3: TGTGCCACCATGGGACCGACTGAAGCTTTCTTT.

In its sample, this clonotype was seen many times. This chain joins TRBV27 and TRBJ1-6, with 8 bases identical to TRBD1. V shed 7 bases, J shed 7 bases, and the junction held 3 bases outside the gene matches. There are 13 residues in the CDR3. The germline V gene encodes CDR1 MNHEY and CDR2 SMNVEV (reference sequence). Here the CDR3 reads CASKRDRNSPLHF. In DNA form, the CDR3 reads TGTGCCAGCAAAAGGGACAGGAATTCACCCCTCCACTTT.

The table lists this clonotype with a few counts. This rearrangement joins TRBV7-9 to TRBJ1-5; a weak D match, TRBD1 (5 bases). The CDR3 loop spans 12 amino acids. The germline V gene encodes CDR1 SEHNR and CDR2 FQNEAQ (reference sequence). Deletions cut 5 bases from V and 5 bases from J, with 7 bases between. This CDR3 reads CASSRGDQPQHF. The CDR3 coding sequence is TGTGCCAGCAGCAGGGGTGATCAGCCCCAGCATTTT.

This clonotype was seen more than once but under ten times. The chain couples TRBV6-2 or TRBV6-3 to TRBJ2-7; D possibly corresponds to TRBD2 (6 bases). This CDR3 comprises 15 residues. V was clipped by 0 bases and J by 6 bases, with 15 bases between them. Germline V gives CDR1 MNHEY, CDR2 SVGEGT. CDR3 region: CASSYSISAGGEQYF. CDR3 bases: TGTGCCAGCAGTTACTCGATTAGCGCCGGGGGCGAGCAGTACTTC.

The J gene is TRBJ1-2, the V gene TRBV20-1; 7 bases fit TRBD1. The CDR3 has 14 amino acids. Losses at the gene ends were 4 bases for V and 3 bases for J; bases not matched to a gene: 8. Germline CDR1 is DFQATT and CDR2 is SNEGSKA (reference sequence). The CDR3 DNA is TGCAGTGCTAACCCACAGGGGTTATACTATGGCTACACCTTC. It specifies CSANPQGLYYGYTF.

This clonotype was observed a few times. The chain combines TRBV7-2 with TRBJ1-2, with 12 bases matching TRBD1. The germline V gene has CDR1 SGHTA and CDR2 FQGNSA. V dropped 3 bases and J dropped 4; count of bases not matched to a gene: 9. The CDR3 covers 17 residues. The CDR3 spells CASSLRAGDRGPYGYTF. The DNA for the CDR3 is TGTGCCAGCAGCTTGAGGGCTGGGGACAGGGGGCCCTATGGCTACACCTTC.

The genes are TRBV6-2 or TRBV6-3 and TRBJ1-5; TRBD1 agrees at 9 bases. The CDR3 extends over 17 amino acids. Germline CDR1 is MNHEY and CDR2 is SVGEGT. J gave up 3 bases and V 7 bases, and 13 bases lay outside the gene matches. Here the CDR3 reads CASTHRGRGHLNQPQHF. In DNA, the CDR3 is TGTGCCAGCACGCACAGGGGGCGCGGGCACCTCAATCAGCCCCAGCATTTT.

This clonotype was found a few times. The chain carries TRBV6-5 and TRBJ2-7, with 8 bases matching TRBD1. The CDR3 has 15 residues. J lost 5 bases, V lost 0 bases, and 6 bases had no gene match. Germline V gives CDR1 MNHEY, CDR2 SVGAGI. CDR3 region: CASSYSEDRAHEQYF. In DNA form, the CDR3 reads TGTGCCAGCAGTTACTCGGAGGACAGGGCCCACGAGCAGTACTTC.

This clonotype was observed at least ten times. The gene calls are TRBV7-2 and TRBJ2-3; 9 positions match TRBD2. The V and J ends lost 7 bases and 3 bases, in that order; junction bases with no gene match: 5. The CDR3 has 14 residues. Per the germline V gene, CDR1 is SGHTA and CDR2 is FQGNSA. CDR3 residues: CASTDSGGTDTQYF. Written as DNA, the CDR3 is TGTGCCAGCACCGATAGCGGGGGTACAGATACGCAGTATTTT.

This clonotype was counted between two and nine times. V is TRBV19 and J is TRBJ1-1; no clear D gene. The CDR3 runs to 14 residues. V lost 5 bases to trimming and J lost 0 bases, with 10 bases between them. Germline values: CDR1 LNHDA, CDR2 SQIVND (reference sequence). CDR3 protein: CASSPTSLNTEAFF. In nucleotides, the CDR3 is TGTGCCAGTAGTCCAACCTCTTTGAACACTGAAGCTTTCTTT.

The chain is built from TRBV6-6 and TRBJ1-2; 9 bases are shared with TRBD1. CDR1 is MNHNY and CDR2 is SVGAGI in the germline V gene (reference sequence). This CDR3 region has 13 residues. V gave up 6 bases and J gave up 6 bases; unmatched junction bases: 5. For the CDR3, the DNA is TGTGCCAGCAGAGACGACAGGGGGAATGGCTACACCTTC. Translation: CASRDDRGNGYTF.